A single sample gave rise to the 27 T cell receptor beta chains below, sequenced in a study of graft-versus-host responses after intestinal transplantation. These receptors' antigens are unknown. Produced via immunoSEQ multiplex PCR; TCRdb's table is partial and in-frame only. This sample carries 90,000 to 150,000 clones, 85% to 95% of them seen once, and the ten largest clones take more than 0.1%. The sequencing here drew on unstimulated CD4+ T cells sorted from spleen or lymph node cells, taken before intestinal transplant. The receptors come from a human donor who received an intestinal transplant.

The chain joins TRBV2 to TRBJ2-3; no reliable D call. V gave up 7 bases and J gave up 1 base, with 15 bases separating them. Germline V gives CDR1 SNHLY, CDR2 FYNNEI. The CDR3 is made up of 15 amino acids. The CDR3 nucleotides read TGTGCCAGCACTCCACAAGGGCTGGGCACAGATACGCAGTATTTT. Translating gives CASTPQGLGTDTQYF.

The chain has TRBV6-5 and TRBJ1-4; TRBD1 aligns across 9 bases. The germline V gene encodes CDR1 MNHEY and CDR2 SVGAGI. The CDR3 spans 15 residues. J was trimmed by 8 bases and V by 4 bases; bases with no gene match: 8. For the CDR3, the DNA is TGTGCCAGCAGTTCCCTGGGACAGGGCGGGGAAAAACTGTTTTTT. It yields the protein CASSSLGQGGEKLFF.

The chain couples TRBV6-1 to TRBJ2-3; maybe TRBD2 (6 bases). V dropped 10 bases and J dropped 0 bases, with 11 bases sitting between them. CDR1 MNHNS and CDR2 SASEGT come from the germline V gene. This CDR3 has 13 amino acids. The CDR3, as DNA: TGTGCCACCGAGCGGGTGAGCACAGATACGCAGTATTTT. This gives the protein CATERVSTDTQYF.

The chain uses TRBV5-1 and TRBJ2-2, with TRBD1 matching 11 bases. The CDR3 has 16 residues. Germline CDR1 SGHRS, CDR2 YFSETQ. Trimming at V came to 1 base and at J to 4 bases, leaving 3 bases not matched to a gene. DNA for the CDR3: TGCGCCAGCAGCTTGCCCGGGACAGGGGGCACCGGGGAGCTGTTTTTT. Translating gives CASSLPGTGGTGELFF. Together with reference TRBV5-1 and TRBJ2-2, the CDR3 gives the full variable domain: KAGVTQTPRYLIKTRGQQVTLSCSPISGHRSVSWYQQTPGQGLQFLFEYFSETQRNKGNFPGRFSGRQFSNSRSEMNVSTLELGDSALYLCASSLPGTGGTGELFFGEGSRLTVL.

V is TRBV6-5 and J is TRBJ2-1, with 8 bases lining up with TRBD2. Germline values: CDR1 MNHEY, CDR2 SVGAGI. The CDR3 consists of 14 residues. V lost 0 bases and J lost 8; bases outside the gene matches: 3. CDR3 coding DNA: TGTGCCAGCAGTTACTCAAGCGGGAGCGATGAGCAGTTCTTC. Its translation: CASSYSSGSDEQFF.

The chain carries TRBV9 and TRBJ2-7, with D unclear. CDR3 length: 13 amino acids. Trimming stripped 0 bases from V and 1 base from J, with 5 bases between. The germline V gene encodes CDR1 SGDLS and CDR2 YYNGEE. CDR3: CASSVGGSYEQYF. CDR3 nucleotide sequence: TGTGCCAGCAGCGTAGGAGGTTCCTACGAGCAGTACTTC.

This chain connects TRBV30 to TRBJ2-3, with 14 nucleotides matching TRBD2. V gave up 0 bases and J gave up 6 bases; unmatched junction bases: 8. The CDR3 covers 17 residues. Germline CDR1 and CDR2: GTSNPN and SVGIG (reference sequence). The CDR3 loop is CAWSVGLAGGFGDTQYF. CDR3 DNA: TGTGCCTGGAGTGTCGGACTAGCGGGAGGATTTGGGGATACGCAGTATTTT. Using reference TRBV30 and TRBJ2-3 for the parts outside the CDR3, the full variable domain is SQTIHQWPATLVQPVGSPLSLECTVEGTSNPNLYWYRQAAGRGLQLLFYSVGIGQISSEVPQNLSASRPQDRQFILSSKKLLLSDSGFYLCAWSVGLAGGFGDTQYFGPGTRLTVL.

This chain connects TRBV6-5 to TRBJ2-5; a weak D match, TRBD1 (5 bases). The V gene lost 4 bases and the J gene lost 2 bases, with 14 bases spanning the gap. The CDR3 runs to 15 residues. Germline CDR1 MNHEY, CDR2 SVGAGI. CDR3 amino acids: CASSWTKKGQETQYF. Written as DNA, the CDR3 is TGTGCCAGCAGTTGGACAAAGAAGGGGCAAGAGACCCAGTACTTC.

The genes are TRBV9 and TRBJ1-2, with a tentative D call TRBD1 (6 bases). V was shortened by 0 bases and J by 3 bases, with 9 bases between the two germline ends. CDR3 length: 14 amino acids. From germline, CDR1 is SGDLS and CDR2 YYNGEE. The CDR3 loop reads CASSVVEGDYGYTF. CDR3 nucleotide sequence: TGTGCCAGCAGCGTAGTCGAGGGGGACTATGGCTACACCTTC.

J is TRBJ2-7 and V is TRBV7-2; D perhaps matches TRBD1 (6 bases). The CDR3 has 14 amino acids. Germline CDR1 reads SGHTA; CDR2 reads FQGNSA. The V end lost 5 bases, the J end lost 3 bases, and 14 bases lay between the germline ends. The CDR3 DNA sequence: TGTGCCAGCAGCCTAGACAGGACCGACTACGAGCAGTACTTC. Encoded protein: CASSLDRTDYEQYF.

The V call is TRBV27, the J call TRBJ1-1, with TRBD1 matching 8 bases. CDR1 is MNHEY, CDR2 SMNVEV, per germline (reference sequence). The CDR3 consists of 18 residues. Trimming removed 6 bases from V and 1 base from J; junction bases left unmatched: 16. CDR3 DNA sequence: TGTGCCAGCAGGCAAGCCGGGGGGTCCACAGGGGGGAACACTGAAGCTTTCTTT. As protein: CASRQAGGSTGGNTEAFF.

The chain combines TRBV28 with TRBJ1-5; D gene unclear. Trimming took 5 bases from V and 6 from J, leaving 14 bases between them. Germline V gene data show CDR1 as MDHEN and CDR2 as SYDVKM. The CDR3 is made up of 14 amino acids. The CDR3 sequence is CASSRRDRIQPQHF. The CDR3 DNA reads TGTGCCAGCAGTCGCCGGGATCGCATTCAGCCCCAGCATTTT.

This clone has a single count. The chain combines TRBV2 with TRBJ1-2; a weak D match, TRBD1 (5 bases). This CDR3 comprises 13 residues. V lost 6 bases to trimming and J lost 7 bases, with 15 bases between them. Per germline, CDR1 SNHLY and CDR2 FYNNEI. Written as DNA, the CDR3 is TGTGCCAGCAGGTATGGGGCGCCGCCTGGCTACACCTTC. It encodes CASRYGAPPGYTF. The full variable domain, rest sourced from reference TRBV2 and TRBJ1-2, is EPEVTQTPSHQVTQMGQEVILRCVPISNHLYFYWYRQILGQKVEFLVSFYNNEISEKSEIFDDQFSVERPDGSNFTLKIRSTKLEDSAMYFCASRYGAPPGYTFGSGTRLTVV.

This chain uses TRBV5-1 with TRBJ1-3; the D gene is possibly TRBD1 (6 bases). This CDR3 has 17 residues. V was trimmed by 0 bases and J by 0 bases, leaving 13 bases between them. In germline, CDR1 is SGHRS, CDR2 YFSETQ. The CDR3 sequence: CASSLAGGLSSGNTIYF. In DNA form, the CDR3 reads TGCGCCAGCAGCTTGGCCGGGGGGCTCAGCTCTGGAAACACCATATATTTT.

The chain couples TRBV7-3 to TRBJ2-1; D is unclear. The germline gives CDR1 SGHTA, CDR2 FQGTGA. V lost 5 bases, J lost 11 bases, and 16 bases lay in between. This CDR3 comprises 13 residues. The CDR3 coding sequence is TGTGCCAGCAGCCCCTCGGTAACCACAAAGCAGTTCTTC. Residues: CASSPSVTTKQFF.

This clone has only a few counts. The chain couples TRBV10-1 to TRBJ2-5; D might be TRBD1 (6 bases). Germline CDR1 reads WNHNN; CDR2 reads SYGVQD (reference sequence). V was pared by 6 bases and J by 8 bases, with 22 bases between. The CDR3 runs 15 residues. The CDR3 DNA is TGCGCCAGCAGCCAGGGACCGACGCCAGGGGCCACCCAGTACTTC. It translates to CASSQGPTPGATQYF.

The chain links TRBV27 to TRBJ2-2; D is ambiguous. CDR1 is MNHEY, CDR2 SMNVEV, per germline (reference sequence). This CDR3 comprises 14 residues. Trimming took off 2 bases at V and 4 bases at J, with 8 bases between the two ends. For the CDR3, the DNA is TGTGCCAGCAGTTTACTCAGTTTCACCGGGGAGCTGTTTTTT. Amino acids: CASSLLSFTGELFF.

The J gene is TRBJ1-2, the V gene TRBV19, with TRBD1 identical over 7 bases. CDR3 length: 15 residues. With V trimmed by 3 bases and J by 8 bases, 12 bases remained unmatched. Germline V lookup: CDR1 LNHDA, CDR2 SQIVND (reference sequence). The CDR3 sequence is CASSISGTAVLGYTF. CDR3 DNA: TGTGCCAGTAGTATTTCCGGGACAGCCGTCCTAGGCTACACCTTC.

This chain connects TRBV19 to TRBJ2-1; D perhaps matches TRBD2 (6 bases). The CDR3 loop spans 14 amino acids. Germline V gene sequence: CDR1 LNHDA, CDR2 SQIVND (reference sequence). Trimming took 5 bases from V and 6 from J, leaving 14 bases between them. CDR3 loop: CASSQGLQSNEQFF. DNA of the CDR3: TGTGCCAGTAGTCAGGGACTGCAGAGCAATGAGCAGTTCTTC.

The chain has TRBV6-1 and TRBJ1-5; D ambiguous. Germline V gene lookup returns CDR1 MNHNS and CDR2 SASEGT. The CDR3 loop spans 11 amino acids. V lost 4 bases and J lost 7, with 5 bases in between. The CDR3 DNA sequence: TGTGCCAGCAGTGGGCCCCAGCCCCAGCATTTT. Translated, it gives CASSGPQPQHF.

V is TRBV30 and J is TRBJ1-5; 7 bases line up with TRBD1. V shed 2 bases and J 8 bases; nucleotides not matched to a gene: 3. Germline V gene data show CDR1 as GTSNPN and CDR2 as SVGIG (reference sequence). This CDR3 is 12 amino acids long. CDR3 region: CAWSYRGEPQHF. The DNA of the CDR3 is TGTGCCTGGAGTTACAGGGGCGAGCCCCAGCATTTT.

The chain uses TRBV9 and TRBJ2-5; 12 nucleotides align to TRBD2. With V trimmed by 0 bases and J by 2 bases, 2 bases remained unmatched. Germline lookup yields CDR1 SGDLS and CDR2 YYNGEE. The CDR3 is 16 amino acids. The CDR3 DNA sequence: TGTGCCAGCAGCGTAGTAGGGACTAGCGGGCAAGAGACCCAGTACTTC. Translation gives CASSVVGTSGQETQYF.

The chain carries TRBV6-1 and TRBJ1-5, with D unresolved. Germline V gene lookup returns CDR1 MNHNS and CDR2 SASEGT. Deletions cut 3 bases from V and 2 bases from J, with 11 bases between. CDR3 length: 15 amino acids. The CDR3 DNA is TGTGCCAGCAGTGATCCCCACCCAGGCAATCAGCCCCAGCATTTT. Translating gives CASSDPHPGNQPQHF.

The V and J genes are TRBV5-4 and TRBJ2-5; D is perhaps TRBD1 or TRBD2 (5 bases each). The CDR3 loop spans 14 amino acids. Germline lookup yields CDR1 SGHNT and CDR2 YYREEE (reference sequence). The V gene lost 0 bases and the J gene lost 2 bases, with 8 bases spanning the gap. The CDR3 DNA sequence: TGTGCCAGCAGCTTGGGAGGGGCACAAGAGACCCAGTACTTC. Residues: CASSLGGAQETQYF.

The chain combines TRBV7-3 with TRBJ2-3; D is undetermined. This CDR3 comprises 15 residues. Trimming shortened V by 0 bases and J by 2 bases, and 9 bases separated the two germline ends. CDR1 is SGHTA, CDR2 FQGTGA, per germline. CDR3 sequence: CASSLTRAPTDTQYF. CDR3 DNA sequence: TGTGCCAGCAGCTTAACGAGAGCCCCCACAGATACGCAGTATTTT.

The rearrangement links TRBV5-1 to TRBJ1-1, with a tentative D call TRBD1 (5 bases). V was trimmed by 4 bases and J by 2 bases, leaving 12 bases between them. The germline gives CDR1 SGHRS, CDR2 YFSETQ. The CDR3 covers 14 residues. The CDR3 nucleotides are TGCGCCAGCAGCAAGGGACCTACCAACACTGAAGCTTTCTTT. Translating it yields CASSKGPTNTEAFF. Supplemented by reference TRBV5-1 and TRBJ1-1, the full variable domain reads KAGVTQTPRYLIKTRGQQVTLSCSPISGHRSVSWYQQTPGQGLQFLFEYFSETQRNKGNFPGRFSGRQFSNSRSEMNVSTLELGDSALYLCASSKGPTNTEAFFGQGTRLTVV.

This clone was detected only once. V usage is TRBV29-1 and J usage is TRBJ2-1, with a possible D match to TRBD2 (5 bases). The CDR3 length is 15 residues. Per the germline V gene, CDR1 is SQVTM and CDR2 is ANQGSEA. V lost 0 bases and J lost 4, with 13 bases in between. CDR3 sequence: CSVEDRLGGYNEQFF. The CDR3 bases are TGCAGCGTTGAAGATCGGCTAGGAGGTTACAATGAGCAGTTCTTC.